This section outlines one TCR beta chain sequence together with its context. The specificity of this receptor is unknown. The input lacks base qualities; no much larger clone sits a single base away. Per the germline V gene, SGHTA is the CDR1 and FQGNSA is the CDR2. Compared with germline, V lacks 8 bases and J lacks 8 bases; bases without a gene match: 9. Including the terminal cysteine and phenylalanine, the CDR3 comprises 14 residues. Here the CDR3 DNA is all that survives: 42 bases in frame from base 1. Using the deep immunoSEQ assay, TCR CDR3 regions were amplified from genomic DNA by multiplex PCR. Extracted genomic DNA from each cell subset was distributed evenly across all wells of several immunoSEQ 96-well plates, and each plate was treated as a replicate. Each replicate PCR for sorted subsets received about 180 ng genomic DNA, equal to around 32,000 T cell genomes. Purified libraries were quantified with a Qubit 3.0 fluorometer, sized on a Bioanalyzer 2100, and re-quantified with the KAPA Library Quantification kit. A separate single-read 150-cycle Illumina NextSeq 550 flow cell was used to sequence each immunoSEQ 96-well plate. On the authors' methods: Because the immunoSEQ output held only junctional sequences and lacked quality scores, the filtering could not match the filtering applied to full-length reads. To assign V/J genes and CDR3, sequences were annotated using PyIR, a Python wrapper for IgBLAST v1.9, with IMGT germline references. Reads were removed for weak V/J assignments (E-value above 1e-6), missing CDR3, stop codons, out-of-frame junctions, or ambiguous translated residues. A V3J clonotype was defined by an identical inferred V gene, J gene, and CDR3 amino acid sequence. Percentage overlap between repertoires was calculated by dividing the number of shared unique clonotypes by the size of the smaller repertoire. RTK rarefaction, the Chao1 estimator, and Recon v2.1 estimates of unobserved clonotypes were used to assess repertoire richness. For all TCRbeta clonotypes obtained by the gDNA method from several donors, generation probabilities were computed with OLGA. TCRdb took over this immuneACCESS table, retaining in-frame rearrangements with V and J assigned. Such tables are incomplete; in checked studies, under half of the missing clones stem from an unresolved V gene, and the remainder is unexplained. V, J and clone size were drawn from that table, and D and trimming were deduced from the DNA. The sample table lists fewer than 850,000 clones, about 96% of them with a count of one. The ten biggest clones cover 0.2% to 0.25% of the sample.

This sample stems from a study of shared clonotypes between healthy human individuals (dated by TCRdb to about 2020). Background for the entire study: Three men and two women, aged 18 to 49 years, made up the cohort. Per donor, three plates each were used for CD4 naive and CD4 memory, two for CD8 naive, and one for CD8 memory. To estimate repertoire size and how much clonotype sharing occurs between individuals, the study deeply sequenced the blood TCR repertoires of five healthy adults. To increase sequencing depth and limit assay-specific biases, different laboratories used diverse techniques to prepare libraries and sequence TCR repertoires. Between about 0.8 and 9 billion PBMCs per donor were obtained by leukapheresis.

CD8 naive samples consisted of CD45RO-negative cells that were positively selected for CCR7, yielding a CD45RA+CCR7+ population without TemRA cells. The donors were healthy, HIV-negative adults who had no recently reported acute infections or vaccinations. Only Caucasian adults living in Nashville, Tennessee, USA were represented among the donors. Blood was collected by leukapheresis, and PBMCs were isolated by Ficoll-Histopaque density gradient centrifugation and then cryopreserved in liquid nitrogen vapor phase. Purity and quantity of every magnetically sorted T cell population were checked by analytical flow cytometry. Each sorted fraction had its genomic DNA isolated and then quantified by UV absorbance on a Nanodrop 2000c. Broader findings and caveats from the paper: Naive subsets generally had larger estimated clonotype richness than memory subsets. Only blood was sampled, and tissue TCR repertoires likely differ from those in blood. Incomplete sequencing was indicated by rarefaction of sorted-subset datasets, despite the large sequencing depth. Across four donors, approximately 5% of naive CD4, 3.5% of naive CD8, around 2.1% of memory CD4, and approximately 0.42% of memory CD8 clonotypes were shared. Compared with non-shared clonotypes, the clonotypes found in all four sorted-subset donors had higher generation probabilities. Pairwise subsampling indicated that sequencing depth was expected to affect the degree of clonotype sharing among donors. The genetic and exposure-history diversity represented was limited by the small number of donors.

This sequence was found in a man younger than 40 in good health. This chain joins TRBV7-2 to TRBJ2-1; 10 central bases correspond to TRBD2. The sample comprised naive CD8+ T cells sorted from blood. According to the study, the label for this sample's cell subset or site signals: CD45RA+CCR7+. DNA sequence: TGTGCCAGCCAAGCGGGAGGGCCCCGCGATGAGCAGTTCTTC. Its translation reads: CASQAGGPRDEQFF.